Each of the 13 T cell receptor beta chains below was sequenced from the same sample in a study of blood T cell repertoires in COVID-19. Sequencing used immunoSEQ multiplex PCR; TCRdb keeps in-frame clones, though not all of them. In the table there are 150,000 to 200,000 clones, roughly 87% of which are singletons. Sequences were obtained from PBMCs or T cells enriched from blood (not recorded which). The receptors here all came from a man aged 50 to 59 who had recovered from COVID-19.

The gene calls are TRBV3-1 (or the pseudogene TRBV3-2) and TRBJ2-7; TRBD2 matches 8 bases. This CDR3 spans 13 amino acids. J lost 2 bases, V lost 10 bases, and 7 bases had no gene match. Germline V lookup: CDR1 LGHDT, CDR2 YNNKEL (reference sequence). Written as DNA, the CDR3 is TGTGCCACCAGAGCGGGAGCGGCCTACGAGCAGTACTTC. Protein product: CATRAGAAYEQYF.

The J gene is TRBJ1-3, the V gene TRBV19; D is uncertain. Germline assignment: CDR1 LNHDA and CDR2 SQIVND (reference sequence). The V gene lost 8 bases and the J gene lost 0 bases, with 14 bases spanning the gap. This CDR3 contains 15 residues. CDR3 amino acids: CASQYSRVSGNTIYF. The CDR3 nucleotides read TGTGCCAGTCAATATAGCCGGGTCTCTGGAAACACCATATATTTT.

The rearrangement uses TRBV14 and TRBJ2-7; a possible D gene is TRBD1 (5 bases). V was clipped by 1 base and J by 5 bases, with 12 bases between them. Germline CDR1 SGHDN, CDR2 FVKESK. The CDR3 contains 14 residues. DNA for the CDR3: TGTGCCAGCAGCCAAGGTTCCAGGGCCCACGAGCAGTACTTC. Its protein is CASSQGSRAHEQYF.

This chain's CDR3 is CAWRGTDRYYEQYF. Written as DNA, the CDR3 is TGTGCCTGGAGGGGGACAGACCGATACTACGAGCAGTACTTC. The gene calls are TRBV30 and TRBJ2-7, with TRBD1 matching 7 bases. Trimming removed 3 bases from V and 3 bases from J; junction bases left unmatched: 8. The CDR3 has 14 residues. Germline values: CDR1 GTSNPN, CDR2 SVGIG (reference sequence).

V gene TRBV6-5 combines with J gene TRBJ2-7; a possible D gene is TRBD2 (5 bases). V was pared by 0 bases and J by 4 bases, with 10 bases between. The germline gives CDR1 MNHEY, CDR2 SVGAGI. The CDR3 totals 14 residues. This CDR3 reads CASSYSMGEYEQYF. Written as DNA, the CDR3 is TGTGCCAGCAGTTACTCTATGGGAGAGTACGAGCAGTACTTC.

The V call is TRBV28, the J call TRBJ2-3; 7 bases agree with TRBD1. The V segment lost 4 bases and the J segment 6 bases; nucleotides outside the gene matches: 4. This CDR3 has 13 residues. Germline CDR1 reads MDHEN; CDR2 reads SYDVKM. CDR3 amino acids: CASSSTGFDTQYF. In DNA form, the CDR3 reads TGTGCCAGCAGTTCGACAGGGTTCGATACGCAGTATTTT.

The CDR3 sequence is CAWSIGISYEQYF. As DNA, the CDR3 is TGTGCCTGGAGTATCGGGATCTCCTACGAGCAGTACTTC. The chain combines TRBV30 with TRBJ2-7, with D perhaps matching TRBD2 (5 bases). CDR3 size: 13 residues. Trimming cost V 2 bases and J 0 bases, with 8 bases left between them. Looked up from germline, CDR1 is GTSNPN and CDR2 is SVGIG (reference sequence).

V and J are TRBV5-8 and TRBJ2-3; 7 nucleotides agree with TRBD2. With V trimmed by 0 bases and J by 5 bases, 12 bases remained unmatched. Germline V gene data show CDR1 as SGHTS and CDR2 as YDEGEE. This CDR3 has 17 residues. Written as DNA, the CDR3 is TGTGCCAGCAGCTTGGGAGTAGCGCTTGGGGGGGAAGATACGCAGTATTTT. Protein sequence: CASSLGVALGGEDTQYF. Full variable domain (missing parts from reference TRBV5-8 and TRBJ2-3): EAGVTQSPTHLIKTRGQQATLRCSPISGHTSVYWYQQALGLGLQFLLWYDEGEERNRGNFPPRFSGRQFPNYSSELNVNALELEDSALYLCASSLGVALGGEDTQYFGPGTRLTVL.

This sequence joins TRBV5-1 and TRBJ1-5, with D possibly matching TRBD1 (5 bases). In germline, CDR1 is SGHRS, CDR2 YFSETQ. Trimming took off 1 base at V and 3 bases at J, with 8 bases between the two ends. This CDR3 is 14 amino acids long. This chain's CDR3 is CASSLWGLNQPQHF. CDR3 coding DNA: TGCGCCAGCAGCTTGTGGGGCCTCAATCAGCCCCAGCATTTT.

The genes are TRBV2 and TRBJ1-2, with TRBD1 identical over 8 bases. Germline assignment: CDR1 SNHLY and CDR2 FYNNEI. The CDR3 has 13 residues. Trimming at V came to 6 bases and at J to 2 bases, leaving 2 bases not matched to a gene. CDR3 region: CASSRDRNYGYTF. Written as DNA, the CDR3 is TGTGCCAGCAGCAGGGACAGGAACTATGGCTACACCTTC.

The DNA for the CDR3 is TGTGCCAGCAGTTTTGGGACAGGGGGGAAAACTGAAGCTTTCTTT. It translates to CASSFGTGGKTEAFF. This sequence joins TRBV28 and TRBJ1-1; TRBD1 aligns across 11 bases. Germline V lookup: CDR1 MDHEN, CDR2 SYDVKM. The CDR3 has 15 amino acids. The J segment lost 5 bases and the V segment lost 3 bases, leaving 5 bases of the junction unmatched.

The chain uses TRBV24-1 and TRBJ2-2, with TRBD2 as a possible D gene (6 bases). V dropped 2 bases and J dropped 7 bases, with 13 bases sitting between them. This CDR3 has 15 amino acids. CDR1 and CDR2 from the germline V gene are KGHDR and SFDVKD. This chain's CDR3 is CATSDSGAAGGELFF. The DNA of the CDR3 is TGTGCCACCAGTGATTCTGGGGCAGCGGGCGGGGAGCTGTTTTTT.

The V and J genes are TRBV5-5 and TRBJ1-5, with unresolved D. The V gene lost 0 bases and the J gene lost 1 base, with 8 bases spanning the gap. Germline loops: CDR1 SGHKS, CDR2 YYEKEE (reference sequence). The CDR3 loop spans 15 amino acids. CDR3 DNA sequence: TGTGCCAGCAGCTTGGCGGGGTTCAGCAATCAGCCCCAGCATTTT. Amino acids: CASSLAGFSNQPQHF. The full variable domain, in which reference TRBV5-5 and TRBJ1-5 provide the parts outside the CDR3, is DAGVTQSPTHLIKTRGQQVTLRCSPISGHKSVSWYQQVLGQGPQFIFQYYEKEERGRGNFPDRFSARQFPNYSSELNVNALLLGDSALYLCASSLAGFSNQPQHFGDGTRLSIL.